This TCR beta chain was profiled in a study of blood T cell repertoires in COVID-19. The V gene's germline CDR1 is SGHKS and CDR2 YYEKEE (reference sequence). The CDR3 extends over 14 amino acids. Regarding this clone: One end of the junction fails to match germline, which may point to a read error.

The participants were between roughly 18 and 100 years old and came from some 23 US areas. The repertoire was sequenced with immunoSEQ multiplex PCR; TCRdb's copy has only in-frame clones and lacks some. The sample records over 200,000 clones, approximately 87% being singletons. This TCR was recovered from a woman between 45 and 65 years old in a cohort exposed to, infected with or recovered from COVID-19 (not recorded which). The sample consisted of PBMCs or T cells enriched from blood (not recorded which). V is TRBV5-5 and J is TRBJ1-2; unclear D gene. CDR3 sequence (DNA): TGTGCCAGCAGCCGACTCGCTGTTGGGTATGGCTGCACCTTC. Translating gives CASSRLAVGYGCTF.